This paragraph reports one TCR beta chain. This CDR3 comprises 17 residues. Germline lookup yields CDR1 SNHLY and CDR2 FYNNEI. V shed 3 bases and J 5 bases; nucleotides not matched to a gene: 11. In the PCR, 60 Vbeta and 13 Jbeta primers were used. The repertoire was sequenced with immunoSEQ multiplex PCR; TCRdb's copy has only in-frame clones and lacks some. Found here are more than 95,000 clones, approximately 16% of them singletons; the top ten hold around 0.9%. The sample belongs to a study of cytomegalovirus exposure and HLA in healthy donors. The TCR sequence derives from a female donor in good health and CMV-seronegative. The sample was PBMCs. The chain links TRBV2 to TRBJ2-1; 9 nucleotides agree with TRBD2. As DNA, the CDR3 is TGTGCCAGCAGTGATTGGGTGGCGGGAGGGATGAACAATGAGCAGTTCTTC. Protein: CASSDWVAGGMNNEQFF. The full variable domain, in which reference TRBV2 and TRBJ2-1 provide the parts outside the CDR3, is EPEVTQTPSHQVTQMGQEVILRCVPISNHLYFYWYRQILGQKVEFLVSFYNNEISEKSEIFDDQFSVERPDGSNFTLKIRSTKLEDSAMYFCASSDWVAGGMNNEQFFGPGTRLTVL.